This T cell receptor (beta chain) was obtained from a study of blood T cell repertoires in COVID-19. Study information: Samples came from the United States, Italy and Spain, spanning acute and convalescent COVID-19. Sample material is recorded as cDNA or gDNA derived from T cells, B-cell-depleted T cells, or PBMCs.

Germline lookup yields CDR1 SEHNR and CDR2 FQNEAQ (reference sequence). CDR3 length: 13 amino acids. V lost 2 bases and J lost 4; bases outside the gene matches: 2. In the authors' methods: Nucleated cell number was recorded as an estimate derived from reference gene primer amplification. Clones were read by immunoSEQ multiplex PCR, and TCRdb kept only the in-frame ones, dropping some. V, J and clone size derive from that table, while D and trimming were established from the DNA sequence. The sample includes 84,000 or so clones, 80% to 95% of them seen just once. The specimen was peripheral blood. The TCR sequence derives from an older woman with active COVID-19. The rearrangement uses TRBV7-9 and TRBJ2-7, with 7 bases that match TRBD1. The CDR3 DNA follows: TGTGCCAGCAGCTTATCACAGGGGTACGAGCAGTACTTC. As protein: CASSLSQGYEQYF.